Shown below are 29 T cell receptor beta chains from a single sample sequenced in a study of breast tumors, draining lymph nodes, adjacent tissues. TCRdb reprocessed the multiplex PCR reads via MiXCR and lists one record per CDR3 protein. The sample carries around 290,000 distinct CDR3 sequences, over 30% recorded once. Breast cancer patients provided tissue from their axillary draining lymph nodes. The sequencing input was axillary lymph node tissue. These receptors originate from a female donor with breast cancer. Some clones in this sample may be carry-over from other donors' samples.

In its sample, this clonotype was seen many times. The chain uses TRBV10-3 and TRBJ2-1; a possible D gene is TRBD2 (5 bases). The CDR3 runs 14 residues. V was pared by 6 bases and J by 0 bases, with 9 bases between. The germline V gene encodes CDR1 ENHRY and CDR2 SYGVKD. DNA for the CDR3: TGTGCCATCAGAGGACTGTACTCCTACAATGAGCAGTTCTTC. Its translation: CAIRGLYSYNEQFF.

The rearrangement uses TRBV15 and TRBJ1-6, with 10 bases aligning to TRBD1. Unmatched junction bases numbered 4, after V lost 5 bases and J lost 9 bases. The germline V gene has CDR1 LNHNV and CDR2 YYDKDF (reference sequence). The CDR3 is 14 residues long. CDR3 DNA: TGTGCCACCAGCGACCGGGACAGGGGTTCACCCCTCCACTTT. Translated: CATSDRDRGSPLHF.

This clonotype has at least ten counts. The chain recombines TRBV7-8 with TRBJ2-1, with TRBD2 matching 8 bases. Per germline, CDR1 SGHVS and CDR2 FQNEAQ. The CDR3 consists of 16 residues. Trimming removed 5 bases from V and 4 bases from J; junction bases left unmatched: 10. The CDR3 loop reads CASSPSFSGAYNEQFF. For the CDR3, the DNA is TGTGCCAGCAGCCCCTCGTTTAGCGGGGCTTACAATGAGCAGTTCTTC.

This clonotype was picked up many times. In DNA, the CDR3 is TGTGCCAGCAGTGAGGCGGGAGGGCCGGGGGAGCAGTTCTTC. Translated, it gives CASSEAGGPGEQFF. V is TRBV25-1 and J is TRBJ2-1, with 9 bases that match TRBD2. CDR1 is MGHDK and CDR2 is SYGVNS in the germline V gene. The J segment lost 10 bases and the V segment lost 3 bases, leaving 7 bases of the junction unmatched. There are 14 residues in the CDR3.

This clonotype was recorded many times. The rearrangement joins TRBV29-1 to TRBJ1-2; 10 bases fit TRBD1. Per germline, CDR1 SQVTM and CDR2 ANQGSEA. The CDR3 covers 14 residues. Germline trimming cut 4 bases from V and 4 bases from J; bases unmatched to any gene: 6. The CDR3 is CSVGDRGLGYGYTF. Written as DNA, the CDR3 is TGCAGCGTTGGCGACAGGGGGCTAGGCTATGGCTACACCTTC.

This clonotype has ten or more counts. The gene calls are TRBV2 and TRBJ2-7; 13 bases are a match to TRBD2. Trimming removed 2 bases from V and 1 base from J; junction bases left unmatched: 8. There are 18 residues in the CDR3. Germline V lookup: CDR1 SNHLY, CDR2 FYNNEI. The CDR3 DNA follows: TGTGCCAGCAGTGAATTGGGGACTAGCGGGATTTGGTCCTACGAGCAGTACTTC. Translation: CASSELGTSGIWSYEQYF.

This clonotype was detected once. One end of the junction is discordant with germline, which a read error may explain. CDR3 sequence: CASSLIRGQSNERLFF. CDR3 DNA sequence: TGTGCCAGCAGCCTAATAAGAGGACAGTCTAATGAAAGACTGTTTTTT. The chain is built from TRBV7-8 and TRBJ1-4, with TRBD1 as a possible D gene (6 bases). Germline V gene lookup returns CDR1 SGHVS and CDR2 FQNEAQ. The CDR3 length is 16 residues.

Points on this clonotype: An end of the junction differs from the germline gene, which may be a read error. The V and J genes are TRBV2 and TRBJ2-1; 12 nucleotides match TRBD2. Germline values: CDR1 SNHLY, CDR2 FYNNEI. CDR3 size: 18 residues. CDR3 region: CATSDSAASGRGNNEQFF. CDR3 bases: TGTGCCACCAGTGATTCCGCAGCTAGCGGGAGGGGAAACAATGAGCAGTTCTTC.

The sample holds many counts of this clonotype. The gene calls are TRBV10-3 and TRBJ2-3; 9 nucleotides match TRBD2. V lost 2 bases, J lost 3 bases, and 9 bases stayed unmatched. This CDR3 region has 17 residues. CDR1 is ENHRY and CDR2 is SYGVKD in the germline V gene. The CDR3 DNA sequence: TGTGCCATCAGTGAGCCTCTTAGCGGGAGTGAAACAGATACGCAGTATTTT. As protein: CAISEPLSGSETDTQYF.

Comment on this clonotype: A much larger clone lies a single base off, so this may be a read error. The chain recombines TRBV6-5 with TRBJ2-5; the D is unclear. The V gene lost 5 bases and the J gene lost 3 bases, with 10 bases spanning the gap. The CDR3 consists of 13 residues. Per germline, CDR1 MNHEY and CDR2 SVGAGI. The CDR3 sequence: CASSHAGKETQYF. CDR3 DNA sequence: TGTGCCAGCAGTCACGCTGGCAAAGAGACCCAGTACTTC.

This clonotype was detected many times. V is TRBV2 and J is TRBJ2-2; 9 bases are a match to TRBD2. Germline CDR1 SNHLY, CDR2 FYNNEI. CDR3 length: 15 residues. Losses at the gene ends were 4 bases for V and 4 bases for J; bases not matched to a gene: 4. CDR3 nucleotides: TGTGCCAGCAGTGGGGTAGCGGGAGCCACCGGGGAGCTGTTTTTT. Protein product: CASSGVAGATGELFF.

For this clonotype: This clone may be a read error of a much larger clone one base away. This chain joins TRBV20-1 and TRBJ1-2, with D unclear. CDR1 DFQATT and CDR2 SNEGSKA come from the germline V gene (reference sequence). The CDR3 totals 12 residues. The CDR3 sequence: CSASLGDYGSTF. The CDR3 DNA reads TGCAGTGCTAGCCTCGGCGACTATGGCTCCACCTTC.

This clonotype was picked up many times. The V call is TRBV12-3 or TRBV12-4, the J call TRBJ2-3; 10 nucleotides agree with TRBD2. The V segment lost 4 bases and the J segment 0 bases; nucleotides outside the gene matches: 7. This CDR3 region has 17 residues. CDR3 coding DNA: TGTGCCAGCAGTTGCCGACTAGCGGGTTATAGCACAGATACGCAGTATTTT. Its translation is CASSCRLAGYSTDTQYF.

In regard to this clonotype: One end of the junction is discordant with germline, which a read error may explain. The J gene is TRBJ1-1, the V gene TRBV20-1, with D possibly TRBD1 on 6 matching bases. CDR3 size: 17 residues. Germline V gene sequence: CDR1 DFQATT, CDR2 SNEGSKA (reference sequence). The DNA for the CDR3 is TGCAGTGTTAGAGGCCCTCCCACGACAGGCCGACGGACTGAAGCTTTCTTT. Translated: CSVRGPPTTGRRTEAFF.

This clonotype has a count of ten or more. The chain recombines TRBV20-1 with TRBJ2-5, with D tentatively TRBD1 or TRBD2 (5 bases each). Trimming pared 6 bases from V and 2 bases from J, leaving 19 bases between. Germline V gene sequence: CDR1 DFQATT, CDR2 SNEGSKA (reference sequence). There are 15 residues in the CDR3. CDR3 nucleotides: TGCAGTGCGGGGACGTCGACGGGCTATCAAGAGACCCAGTACTTC. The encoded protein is CSAGTSTGYQETQYF.

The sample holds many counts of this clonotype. CDR3 region: CASSLDGVSRADTQYF. In nucleotides, the CDR3 is TGTGCCAGCAGCTTGGACGGGGTTAGCAGAGCAGATACGCAGTATTTT. The chain has TRBV5-4 and TRBJ2-3; tentatively, D is TRBD2 (5 bases). In germline, CDR1 is SGHNT, CDR2 YYREEE (reference sequence). V dropped 0 bases and J dropped 4 bases, with 15 bases sitting between them. This CDR3 is built from 16 residues.

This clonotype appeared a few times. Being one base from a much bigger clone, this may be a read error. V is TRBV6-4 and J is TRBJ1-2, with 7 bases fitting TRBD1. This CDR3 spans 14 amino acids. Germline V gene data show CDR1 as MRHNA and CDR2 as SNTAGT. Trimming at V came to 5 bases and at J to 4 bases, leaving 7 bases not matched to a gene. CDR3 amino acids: CASSHNRGGYGYTF. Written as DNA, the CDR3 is TGTGCCAGCAGTCACAACAGGGGTGGCTATGGCTACACCTTC.

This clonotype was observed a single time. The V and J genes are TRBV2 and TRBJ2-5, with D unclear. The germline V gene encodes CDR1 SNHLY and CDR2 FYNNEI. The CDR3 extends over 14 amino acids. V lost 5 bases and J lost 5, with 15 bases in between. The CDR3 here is CASSLAPLVETQYF. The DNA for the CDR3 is TGTGCCAGCAGTTTGGCGCCGCTTGTGGAGACCCAGTACTTC.

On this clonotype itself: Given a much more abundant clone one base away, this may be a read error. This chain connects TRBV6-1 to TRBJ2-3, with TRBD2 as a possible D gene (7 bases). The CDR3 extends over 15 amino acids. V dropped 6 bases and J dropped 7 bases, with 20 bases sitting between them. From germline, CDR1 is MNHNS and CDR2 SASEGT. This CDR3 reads CASREHGGRANTQYF. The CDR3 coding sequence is TGTGCCAGCAGGGAACACGGGGGGCGTGCGAATACGCAGTATTTT.

The CDR3 protein is CATSRRGEANSPLHF. The CDR3, as DNA: TGTGCCACCAGCAGACGGGGGGAAGCTAATTCACCCCTCCACTTT. V usage is TRBV15 and J usage is TRBJ1-6, with D tentatively TRBD1 (5 bases). Between the trimmed V and J ends, which lost 2 bases and 6 bases, there was a span of 11 bases. The CDR3 has 15 amino acids. Germline CDR1 LNHNV, CDR2 YYDKDF (reference sequence).

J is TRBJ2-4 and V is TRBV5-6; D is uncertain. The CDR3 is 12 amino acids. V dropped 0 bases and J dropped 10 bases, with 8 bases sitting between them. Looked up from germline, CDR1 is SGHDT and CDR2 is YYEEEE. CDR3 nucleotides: TGTGCCAGCAGCTTGGGTCCCACGATTCAGTACTTC. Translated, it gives CASSLGPTIQYF.

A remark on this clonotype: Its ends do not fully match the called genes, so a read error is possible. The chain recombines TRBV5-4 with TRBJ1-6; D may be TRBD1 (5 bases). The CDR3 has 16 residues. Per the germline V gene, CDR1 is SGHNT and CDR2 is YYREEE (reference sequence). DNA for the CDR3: TGCGCCAGCAGCACATACCGGGACGGCCGAGACTCACCCCTCCACTTT. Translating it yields CASSTYRDGRDSPLHF. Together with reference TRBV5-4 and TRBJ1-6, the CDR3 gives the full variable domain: ETGVTQSPTHLIKTRGQQVTLRCSSQSGHNTVSWYQQALGQGPQFIFQYYREEENGRGNFPPRFSGLQFPNYSSELNVNALELDDSALYLCASSTYRDGRDSPLHFGNGTRLTVT.

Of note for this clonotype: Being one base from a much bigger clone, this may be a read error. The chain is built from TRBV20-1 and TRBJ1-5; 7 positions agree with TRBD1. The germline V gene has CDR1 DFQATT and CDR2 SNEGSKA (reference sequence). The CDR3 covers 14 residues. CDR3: CGARGGSHNPPQHF. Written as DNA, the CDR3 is TGCGGTGCTAGAGGGGGCAGCCACAATCCGCCCCAGCATTTT.

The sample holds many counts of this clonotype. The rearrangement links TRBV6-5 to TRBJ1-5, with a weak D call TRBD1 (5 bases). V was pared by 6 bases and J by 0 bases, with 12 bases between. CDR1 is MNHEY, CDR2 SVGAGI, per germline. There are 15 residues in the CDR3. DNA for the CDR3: TGTGCCAGCAGAGCGGGGGGGAATAGCAATCAGCCCCAGCATTTT. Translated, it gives CASRAGGNSNQPQHF.

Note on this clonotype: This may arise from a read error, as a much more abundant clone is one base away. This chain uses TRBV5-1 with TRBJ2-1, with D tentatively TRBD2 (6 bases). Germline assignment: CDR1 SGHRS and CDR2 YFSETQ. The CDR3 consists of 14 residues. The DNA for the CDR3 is TGCACCAGCAGCTTGACTAGGATTTTTAATGAGCAGTTCTTC. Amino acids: CTSSLTRIFNEQFF.

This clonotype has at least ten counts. CDR3 region: CASSEKGLSLKETQYF. For the CDR3, the DNA is TGCGCCAGCAGTGAAAAGGGACTATCCCTAAAAGAGACCCAGTACTTC. The V and J genes are TRBV10-2 and TRBJ2-5, with 7 positions matching TRBD2. The ends lost 3 bases at V and 3 bases at J; junction bases unmatched: 10. The germline V gene encodes CDR1 WSHSY and CDR2 SAAADI. CDR3 length: 16 residues.

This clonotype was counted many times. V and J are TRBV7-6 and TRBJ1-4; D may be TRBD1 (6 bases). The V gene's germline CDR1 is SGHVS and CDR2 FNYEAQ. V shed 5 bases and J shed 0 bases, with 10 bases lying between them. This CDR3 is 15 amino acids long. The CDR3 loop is CASSRDTATNEKLFF. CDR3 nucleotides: TGTGCCAGCAGCCGGGACACTGCAACTAATGAAAAACTGTTTTTT.

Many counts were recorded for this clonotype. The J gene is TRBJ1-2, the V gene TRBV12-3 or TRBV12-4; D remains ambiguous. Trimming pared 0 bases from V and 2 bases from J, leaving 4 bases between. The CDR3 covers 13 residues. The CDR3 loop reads CASSLARNYGYTF. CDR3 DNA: TGTGCCAGCAGTTTAGCAAGAAACTATGGCTACACCTTC.

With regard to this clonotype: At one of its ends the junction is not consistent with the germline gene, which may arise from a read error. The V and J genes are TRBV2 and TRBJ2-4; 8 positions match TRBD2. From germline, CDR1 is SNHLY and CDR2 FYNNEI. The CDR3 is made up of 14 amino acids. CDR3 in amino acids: CAGSGTRGGNIQYF. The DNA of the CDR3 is TGTGCCGGCAGTGGGACTAGGGGTGGAAACATTCAGTACTTC.